Each of the 22 T cell receptor beta chains below was sequenced from the same sample in a study of cytomegalovirus exposure and HLA in healthy donors (dated 2017 in TCRdb). Library generation was performed with the immunoSEQ multiplex PCR assay. A mixture of 60 forward primers for TCR Vbeta segments and 13 reverse primers for TCR Jbeta segments was used in the multiplex PCR. Not all clones reach the TCRdb copy of this immuneACCESS table, which keeps in-frame sequences only. Checked studies attribute under half of the gap to unresolved V genes and leave the rest unexplained. The table for this sample lists about 93,000 clones; around 78% of them were counted only once. 0.45% to 0.6% of the sample is taken by the ten largest. Specimen: PBMCs. These receptor sequences come from a man aged 25-45 years in good health and CMV-seronegative.

This chain links TRBV27 with TRBJ2-6; 13 bases map to TRBD2. The germline V gene has CDR1 MNHEY and CDR2 SMNVEV (reference sequence). V trimming: 5 bases; J trimming: 0 bases; junction bases outside the gene matches: 13. The CDR3 is 21 amino acids. The CDR3 region is CASSGLAGAQLGYSGANVLTF. CDR3 DNA sequence: TGTGCCAGCAGTGGACTAGCGGGAGCCCAATTGGGGTACTCTGGGGCCAACGTCCTGACTTTC.

This clone was found a few times. The chain employs TRBV2 and TRBJ2-1; 7 bases fit TRBD2. The CDR3 sequence is 13 residues long. V lost 7 bases and J lost 8; bases outside the gene matches: 8. Germline CDR1 and CDR2: SNHLY and FYNNEI. CDR3 bases: TGTGCCAGCACCATCCGGCGGGAGTATGAGCAGTTCTTC. It encodes CASTIRREYEQFF.

The CDR3 sequence is CASSAGGQGNEKLFF. CDR3 in DNA: TGTGCCAGCAGCGCGGGAGGACAGGGGAACGAAAAACTGTTTTTT. The chain couples TRBV9 to TRBJ1-4; TRBD1 matches 9 bases. V shed 3 bases, J shed 8 bases, and the junction held 8 bases outside the gene matches. CDR3 length: 15 amino acids. Germline V gene sequence: CDR1 SGDLS, CDR2 YYNGEE.

The chain links TRBV4-2 to TRBJ2-1; 8 nucleotides align to TRBD2. The CDR3 is made up of 16 amino acids. V lost 0 bases to trimming and J lost 3 bases; unmatched junction nucleotides: 4. In germline, CDR1 is LGHNA, CDR2 YNFKEQ. The CDR3 is CASSQEELADYNEQFF. For the CDR3, the DNA is TGTGCCAGCAGCCAAGAGGAACTAGCGGACTACAATGAGCAGTTCTTC.

This clone came up once. The rearrangement uses TRBV5-4 and TRBJ1-6, with D tentatively TRBD1 (6 bases). Germline assignment: CDR1 SGHNT and CDR2 YYREEE (reference sequence). V lost 6 bases, J lost 5 bases, and 12 bases lay in between. The CDR3 consists of 14 residues. The CDR3 is CASTVQGNNSPLHF. CDR3 bases: TGTGCCAGCACCGTACAGGGAAATAATTCACCCCTCCACTTT.

The DNA for the CDR3 is TGTGCCAGCAGCTTGGTAGGGGGCGCGAATGAAAAACTGTTTTTT. Translating it yields CASSLVGGANEKLFF. This chain joins TRBV5-6 and TRBJ1-4, with 7 bases lining up with TRBD1. This CDR3 has 15 residues. Germline V CDR1 and CDR2: SGHDT, YYEEEE. V gave up 0 bases and J gave up 5 bases; unmatched junction bases: 4.

The rearrangement uses TRBV6-5 and TRBJ1-1; 7 bases line up with TRBD1. Germline V CDR1 and CDR2: MNHEY, SVGAGI. Unmatched junction bases numbered 6, after V lost 1 base and J lost 1 base. The CDR3 is 16 residues long. The CDR3 DNA reads TGTGCCAGCAGTTACTTCGGCGACAGGGCGAACACTGAAGCTTTCTTT. This gives the protein CASSYFGDRANTEAFF.

The chain recombines TRBV25-1 with TRBJ1-4; a weak D match, TRBD1 (6 bases). Per the germline V gene, CDR1 is MGHDK and CDR2 is SYGVNS. CDR3 length equals 16 residues. V shed 3 bases and J shed 5 bases, with 16 bases lying between them. In DNA, the CDR3 is TGTGCCAGCAGTGACCGAGGGGGAGGGGGGAATGAAAAACTGTTTTTT. It codes for CASSDRGGGGNEKLFF.

The rearrangement links TRBV9 to TRBJ1-1; no clear D gene. Per germline, CDR1 SGDLS and CDR2 YYNGEE. V dropped 4 bases and J dropped 6 bases, with 10 bases sitting between them. The CDR3 extends over 12 amino acids. CDR3 loop: CASSTAGSEAFF. The CDR3 DNA reads TGTGCCAGCAGCACGGCGGGATCTGAAGCTTTCTTT.

The CDR3 DNA reads as TGTGCCAGCAGCTTGGGCGGGATCGCGAACACCGGGGAGCTGTTTTTT. As protein: CASSLGGIANTGELFF. This sequence joins TRBV5-6 and TRBJ2-2; tentatively, D is TRBD2 (6 bases). The germline V and J ends were trimmed by 0 bases and 0 bases, with 9 bases remaining between them. The CDR3 covers 16 residues. Germline V gene data show CDR1 as SGHDT and CDR2 as YYEEEE.

V gene TRBV5-5 combines with J gene TRBJ1-5; D call uncertain. The CDR3 loop spans 14 amino acids. V shed 4 bases and J shed 6 bases, with 14 bases lying between them. Looked up from germline, CDR1 is SGHKS and CDR2 is YYEKEE (reference sequence). CDR3 sequence reads: CASSQGRESQPQHF. CDR3 nucleotide sequence: TGTGCCAGCAGCCAAGGACGGGAGAGTCAGCCCCAGCATTTT.

The V call is TRBV27, the J call TRBJ1-2; D perhaps matches TRBD1 (5 bases). The CDR3 extends over 16 amino acids. V was shortened by 0 bases and J by 2 bases, with 13 bases between the two germline ends. Germline CDR1 MNHEY, CDR2 SMNVEV (reference sequence). DNA of the CDR3: TGTGCCAGCAGTTTATCGGGGGGGGTCCCAAACTATGGCTACACCTTC. It codes for CASSLSGGVPNYGYTF.

In this sample, this clone turned up a few times. The chain joins TRBV14 to TRBJ1-6, with a tentative D call TRBD1 (5 bases). V was shortened by 4 bases and J by 7 bases, with 11 bases between the two germline ends. The length of the CDR3 is 14 residues. Germline CDR1 SGHDN, CDR2 FVKESK. The chain's CDR3 is CASSRETANSPLHF. The DNA for the CDR3 is TGTGCCAGCAGCCGAGAGACAGCAAATTCACCCCTCCACTTT.

The J gene is TRBJ1-6, the V gene TRBV7-2, with TRBD1 as a possible D gene (6 bases). V was trimmed by 1 base and J by 4 bases, leaving 20 bases between them. Germline assignment: CDR1 SGHTA and CDR2 FQGNSA. CDR3 size: 19 residues. In nucleotides, the CDR3 is TGTGCCAGCAGCTTAGTCGGGGGGGCGACAACTAAATATAATTCACCCCTCCACTTT. This translates into CASSLVGGATTKYNSPLHF.

The chain combines TRBV9 with TRBJ2-7; D is unresolved. The germline V gene encodes CDR1 SGDLS and CDR2 YYNGEE. The CDR3 extends over 16 amino acids. The V end was cut by 4 bases, the J end by 0 bases, with 17 bases between. This CDR3 reads CASSPQSAHLSYEQYF. The CDR3 DNA sequence: TGTGCCAGCAGCCCTCAAAGTGCACACCTCTCCTACGAGCAGTACTTC.

The chain couples TRBV7-8 to TRBJ1-5; TRBD1 matches at 8 bases. CDR3 length: 15 amino acids. Germline V gene data show CDR1 as SGHVS and CDR2 as FQNEAQ. J lost 11 bases, V lost 1 base, and 10 bases had no gene match. The CDR3 DNA reads TGTGCCAGCAGCTTAGGGACAGGGAGTAGTTTGGCCCAGCATTTT. Its protein product is CASSLGTGSSLAQHF.

The rearrangement links TRBV19 to TRBJ1-2; the D gene is possibly TRBD1 (6 bases). The germline V gene encodes CDR1 LNHDA and CDR2 SQIVND (reference sequence). V was trimmed by 9 bases and J by 2 bases, leaving 10 bases between them. This CDR3 spans 12 amino acids. The CDR3: CASQDRNYGYTF. In nucleotides, the CDR3 is TGTGCCAGCCAGGACAGAAACTATGGCTACACCTTC.

V usage is TRBV5-1 and J usage is TRBJ1-5, with D hard to call. Trimming shortened V by 4 bases and J by 6 bases, and 11 bases separated the two germline ends. This CDR3 has 13 amino acids. Germline CDR1 SGHRS, CDR2 YFSETQ. The CDR3 DNA is TGCGCCAGCAGCCCCGCAGATGGTCAGCCCCAGCATTTT. This gives the protein CASSPADGQPQHF.

The V and J genes are TRBV9 and TRBJ2-1; D possibly corresponds to TRBD2 (6 bases). The CDR3 is made up of 15 amino acids. Germline V gene sequence: CDR1 SGDLS, CDR2 YYNGEE. V was clipped by 2 bases and J by 3 bases, with 12 bases between them. CDR3 nucleotide sequence: TGTGCCAGCAGCGTCAGCGGGCCCGGCTACAATGAGCAGTTCTTC. This gives the protein CASSVSGPGYNEQFF.

The chain joins TRBV10-3 to TRBJ1-2; D gene ambiguous. V dropped 0 bases and J dropped 6 bases, with 11 bases sitting between them. The CDR3 has 14 residues. Germline V lookup: CDR1 ENHRY, CDR2 SYGVKD. The CDR3 here is CAISESKGGDGYTF. The CDR3 nucleotides are TGTGCCATCAGTGAGTCGAAAGGCGGGGATGGCTACACCTTC.

This sequence joins TRBV5-1 and TRBJ1-2, with 10 bases fitting TRBD1. This CDR3 has 17 amino acids. V trimming: 4 bases; J trimming: 1 base; junction bases outside the gene matches: 10. Germline V gene sequence: CDR1 SGHRS, CDR2 YFSETQ. The CDR3 DNA reads TGCGCCAGCAGCCAAATCCCGGGACAGGGGTATAACTATGGCTACACCTTC. Translating it yields CASSQIPGQGYNYGYTF.

The chain uses TRBV7-6 and TRBJ2-7; 7 bases fit TRBD2. Germline CDR1 reads SGHVS; CDR2 reads FNYEAQ. The CDR3 totals 11 residues. Trimming removed 5 bases from V and 12 bases from J; junction bases left unmatched: 7. The CDR3 protein is CASSDGTTRYF. The DNA of the CDR3 is TGTGCCAGCAGCGACGGGACTACGCGGTACTTC.